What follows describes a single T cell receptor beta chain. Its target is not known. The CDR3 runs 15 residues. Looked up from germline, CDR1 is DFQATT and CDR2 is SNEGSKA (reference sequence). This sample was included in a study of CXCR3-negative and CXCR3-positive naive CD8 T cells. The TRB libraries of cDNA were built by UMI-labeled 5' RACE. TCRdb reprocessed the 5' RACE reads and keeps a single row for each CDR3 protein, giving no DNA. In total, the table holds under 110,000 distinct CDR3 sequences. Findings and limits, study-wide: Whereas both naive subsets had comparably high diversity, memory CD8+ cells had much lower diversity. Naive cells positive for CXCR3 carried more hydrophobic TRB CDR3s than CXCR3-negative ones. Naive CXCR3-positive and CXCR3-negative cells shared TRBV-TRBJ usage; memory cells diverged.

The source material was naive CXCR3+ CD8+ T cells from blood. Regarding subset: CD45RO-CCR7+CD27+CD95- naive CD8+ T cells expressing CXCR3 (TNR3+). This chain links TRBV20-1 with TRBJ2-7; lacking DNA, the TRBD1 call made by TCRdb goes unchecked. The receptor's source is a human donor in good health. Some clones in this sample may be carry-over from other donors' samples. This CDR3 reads CSARDPGTYSYEQYF.